This T cell receptor beta chain appears in the sequencing data of a study of blood T cells in healthy people across ages. Study outcomes and limitations: Naive CD4+ cell counts and diversity both ran higher in long-lived than in aged donors.

PCR was performed a second time for about 7 to 11 cycles using a sample-barcoded 5' primer and a J-beta primer mix. All cDNA molecules were each tagged by a template-switch adaptor with 12 random nucleotides. TCRdb ran MiXCR on the 5' RACE reads and lists one entry per CDR3 protein. The sample records 800,000 or so distinct CDR3 sequences, roughly 25% being singletons. Trimming took 6 bases from V and 3 from J, leaving 20 bases between them. The CDR3 is 16 amino acids. The germline V gene encodes CDR1 SEHNR and CDR2 FQNEAQ (reference sequence). A note on this clonotype: Its antigen is currently unknown.

This sample was also put to use in a study of T cells of mothers and their children. That report notes: The second PCR's M1S primer added sample barcodes and 2-4 random nucleotides.

Input material: blood. The clonotype was recovered from a boy aged 5 to 17 in good health. The chain joins TRBV7-9 to TRBJ2-5; D is unclear. This CDR3 reads CASREFSSMRKETQYF. Written as DNA, the CDR3 is TGTGCCAGCAGAGAGTTCAGCTCCATGAGGAAAGAGACCCAGTACTTC.